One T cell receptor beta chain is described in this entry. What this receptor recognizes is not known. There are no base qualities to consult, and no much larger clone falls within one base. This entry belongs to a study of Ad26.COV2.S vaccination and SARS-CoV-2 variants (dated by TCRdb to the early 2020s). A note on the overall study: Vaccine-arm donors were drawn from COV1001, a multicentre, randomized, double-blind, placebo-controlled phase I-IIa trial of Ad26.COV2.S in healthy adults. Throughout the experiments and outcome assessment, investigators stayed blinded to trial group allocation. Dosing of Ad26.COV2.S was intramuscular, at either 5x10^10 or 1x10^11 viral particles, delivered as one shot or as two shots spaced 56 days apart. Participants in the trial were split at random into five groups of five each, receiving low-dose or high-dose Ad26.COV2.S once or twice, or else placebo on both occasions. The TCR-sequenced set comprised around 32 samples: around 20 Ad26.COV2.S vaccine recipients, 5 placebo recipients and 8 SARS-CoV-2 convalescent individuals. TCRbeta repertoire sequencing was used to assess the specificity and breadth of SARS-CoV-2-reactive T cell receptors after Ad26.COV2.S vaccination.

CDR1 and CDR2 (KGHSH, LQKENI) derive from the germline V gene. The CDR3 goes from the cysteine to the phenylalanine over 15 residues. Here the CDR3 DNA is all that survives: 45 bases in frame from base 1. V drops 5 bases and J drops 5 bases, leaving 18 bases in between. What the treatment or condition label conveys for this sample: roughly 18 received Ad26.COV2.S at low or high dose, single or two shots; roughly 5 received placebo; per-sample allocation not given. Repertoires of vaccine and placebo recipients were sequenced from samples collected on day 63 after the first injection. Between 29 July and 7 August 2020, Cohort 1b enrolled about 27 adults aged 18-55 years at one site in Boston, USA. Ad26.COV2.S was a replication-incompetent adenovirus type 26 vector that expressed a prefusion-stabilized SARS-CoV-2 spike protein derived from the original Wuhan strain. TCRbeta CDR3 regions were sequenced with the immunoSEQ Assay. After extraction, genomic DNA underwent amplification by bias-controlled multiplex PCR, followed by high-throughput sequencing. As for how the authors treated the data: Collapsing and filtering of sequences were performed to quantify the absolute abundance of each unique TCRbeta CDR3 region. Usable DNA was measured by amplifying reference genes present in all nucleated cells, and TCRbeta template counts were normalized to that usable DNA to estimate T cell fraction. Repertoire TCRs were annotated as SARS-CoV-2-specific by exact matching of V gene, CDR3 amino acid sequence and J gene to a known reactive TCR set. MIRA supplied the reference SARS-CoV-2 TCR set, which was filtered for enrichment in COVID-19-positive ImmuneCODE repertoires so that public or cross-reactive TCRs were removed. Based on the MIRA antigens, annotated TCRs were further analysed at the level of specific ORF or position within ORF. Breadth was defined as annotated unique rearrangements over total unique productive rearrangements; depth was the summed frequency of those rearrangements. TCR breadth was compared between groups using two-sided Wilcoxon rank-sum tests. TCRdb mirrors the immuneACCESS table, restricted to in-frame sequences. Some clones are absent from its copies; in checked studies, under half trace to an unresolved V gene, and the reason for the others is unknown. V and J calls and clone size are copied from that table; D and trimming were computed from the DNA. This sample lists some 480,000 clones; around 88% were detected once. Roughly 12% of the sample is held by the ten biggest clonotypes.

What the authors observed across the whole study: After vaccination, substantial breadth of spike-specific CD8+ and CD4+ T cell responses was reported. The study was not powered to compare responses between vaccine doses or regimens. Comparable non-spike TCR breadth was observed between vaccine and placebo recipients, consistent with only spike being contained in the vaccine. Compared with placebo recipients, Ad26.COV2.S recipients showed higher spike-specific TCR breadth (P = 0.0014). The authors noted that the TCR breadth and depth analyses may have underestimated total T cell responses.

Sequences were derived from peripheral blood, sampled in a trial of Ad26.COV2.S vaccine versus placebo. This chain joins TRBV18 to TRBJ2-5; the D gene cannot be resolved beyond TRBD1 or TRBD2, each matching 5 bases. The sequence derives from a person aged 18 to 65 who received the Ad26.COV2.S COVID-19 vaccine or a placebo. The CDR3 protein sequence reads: CASSSSLGVVETQYF. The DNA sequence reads TGTGCCAGCTCATCGTCCCTGGGGGTGGTGGAGACCCAGTACTTC.